This is a list of T cell receptor beta chains from one sample in a study of early T cells in non-severe SARS-CoV-2 infection. TCRdb itself ran the 5' RACE reads through MiXCR, one entry per CDR3 protein. The data contain 40,000 to 45,000 distinct CDR3 sequences, 10% to 15% of them singletons. Sequencing used whole blood. All receptors derive from an adult who was a healthcare worker with PCR-confirmed SARS-CoV-2 infection or an uninfected control (not recorded which). The CDR3 runs from the conserved cysteine through the conserved F or W.

j_call v_call cdr3_aa
TRBJ2-1 TRBV12-3/TRBV12-4 CASNELAGDEGGEQFF
TRBJ2-7 TRBV20-1 CSARDPKLGTLSYEQYF
TRBJ2-4 TRBV6-1 CASTASGGRSKNIQYF
TRBJ1-4 TRBV12-5 CARLAGDEKLFF
TRBJ1-6 TRBV11-2 CASSLVGGYSPLHF
TRBJ1-4 TRBV5-1 CASSLAPRDRANEKLFF
TRBJ2-7 TRBV6-1 CASTSPGQGVYEQYF
TRBJ1-2 TRBV28 CASSLSVLSGYTF
TRBJ2-7 TRBV28 CASSPDYEQYF
TRBJ2-7 TRBV6-2/TRBV6-3 CASSYSPGNYEQYF
TRBJ2-3 TRBV28 CGRTDTQYF
TRBJ1-1 TRBV29-1 CSVDRSLMNTEAFF
TRBJ1-4 TRBV12-3/TRBV12-4 CASSREQGLQEKLFF
TRBJ2-7 TRBV7-6 CASSLGPANLVYEQYF
TRBJ2-7 TRBV6-1 CASSPSRSRYEQYF
TRBJ2-5 TRBV5-1 CASSRTGTEQETQYF
TRBJ2-5 TRBV4-1 CASSQYHRGETQYF
TRBJ2-1 TRBV28 CASSFPRLATSWNEQFF
TRBJ1-1 TRBV4-1 CASSQERGPMEAFF
TRBJ1-5 TRBV6-1 CASSDTGHDQPQHF
TRBJ1-1 TRBV6-5 CASSYWVGGLAEAFF
TRBJ2-7 TRBV6-1 CASSEAAGGRHEQYF
TRBJ2-3 TRBV11-1 CASSRRSGGQDTQYF
TRBJ2-2 TRBV9 CASSVVGFLVRELFF
TRBJ2-1 TRBV28 CATISGQPYNEQFF
TRBJ2-1 TRBV18 CASSFGDYNNEQFF
TRBJ2-2 TRBV20-1 CSARSSFKGAGELFF
TRBJ2-1 TRBV14 CASSRSGREQFF
TRBJ2-5 TRBV7-8 CASSSRGGRETQYF
TRBJ2-7 TRBV7-6 CASSLETKAYEQYF
TRBJ2-1 TRBV4-1 CASSPQQSLYNEQFF
TRBJ2-1 TRBV7-9 CASRRDSTKEQFF
TRBJ2-7 TRBV6-2/TRBV6-3 CASSLLLSEQYF
TRBJ2-7 TRBV7-2 CASSLISGGSEQYF
TRBJ2-1 TRBV6-2/TRBV6-3 CASSYSATVYNEQFF
TRBJ2-7 TRBV7-2 CASSQRRGALSYEQYF
TRBJ1-2 TRBV7-2 CASSRLSGLIGYTF
TRBJ1-1 TRBV15 CATSRVKTEAFF
TRBJ1-5 TRBV9 CASSFSSSMQPQHF
TRBJ2-7 TRBV21-1 CASSKDPGYEQYF
TRBJ2-7 TRBV7-2 CASSLATGTGGHPSSYEQYF
TRBJ2-1 TRBV24-1 CATSDPPTGLAGNEQFF
TRBJ1-5 TRBV5-6 CASSLWGISWNQPQHF
TRBJ1-1 TRBV7-6 CASSLVVTAEAFF
TRBJ1-2 TRBV6-2/TRBV6-3 CASSYPQGPAGYTF
TRBJ1-1 TRBV3-1 CASSKGAGGLAFF
TRBJ2-3 TRBV10-2 CASSPGSDTQYF
TRBJ2-3 TRBV20-1 CSAPREDRGTDTQYF
TRBJ2-7 TRBV20-1 CSAPLDLSSYEQYF
TRBJ1-4 TRBV7-9 CASSGSEKLFF
TRBJ2-1 TRBV20-1 CSARLGGSSYNEQFF